The 8 T cell receptor beta chains given below trace back to one sample, sequenced in a study of siplizumab effects on memory and regulatory T cells. Sequencing was performed with immunoSEQ multiplex PCR; in TCRdb, only in-frame clones are kept and a portion is missing. The repertoire holds tens of thousands of clones, approximately 93% seen once, with 6.5% in the top ten. Sequenced material: CD8+ T cells sorted from blood. The source is a human donor in good health.

The chain is built from TRBV30 and TRBJ1-1; D unresolved. V gave up 0 bases and J gave up 4 bases, with 24 bases separating them. Germline V lookup: CDR1 GTSNPN, CDR2 SVGIG (reference sequence). CDR3 length equals 18 residues. CDR3 sequence reads: CAWSVLPRGPEGSTEAFF. The CDR3 nucleotides are TGTGCCTGGAGTGTACTCCCTAGAGGGCCTGAAGGTAGCACTGAAGCTTTCTTT.

The V call is TRBV5-1, the J call TRBJ2-1, with D maybe TRBD1 (5 bases). Germline V lookup: CDR1 SGHRS, CDR2 YFSETQ. The CDR3 sequence is 15 residues long. V was shortened by 5 bases and J by 2 bases, with 14 bases between the two germline ends. The CDR3 DNA sequence: TGCGCCAGCAGACCCGACAGCCCTACCTACAATGAGCAGTTCTTC. Translated: CASRPDSPTYNEQFF.

V usage is TRBV4-1 and J usage is TRBJ1-5, with 9 nucleotides matching TRBD1. CDR3 length: 15 residues. V gave up 3 bases and J gave up 8 bases; unmatched junction bases: 8. The germline gives CDR1 MGHRA, CDR2 YSYEKL. CDR3 region: CASSQRTGAVEPQHF. DNA of the CDR3: TGCGCCAGCAGCCAGAGGACAGGGGCAGTAGAGCCCCAGCATTTT.

The chain combines TRBV6-5 with TRBJ1-1; no definite D call. The CDR3 runs to 13 residues. Germline V gene lookup returns CDR1 MNHEY and CDR2 SVGAGI. The V end was cut by 5 bases, the J end by 5 bases, with 12 bases between. CDR3 in DNA: TGTGCCAGCAGTCCCGGGGTCCGGACTGAAGCTTTCTTT. It codes for CASSPGVRTEAFF.

J is TRBJ2-7 and V is TRBV10-1; D possibly corresponds to TRBD1 (5 bases). Germline lookup yields CDR1 WNHNN and CDR2 SYGVQD (reference sequence). The V gene lost 10 bases and the J gene lost 3 bases, with 22 bases spanning the gap. This CDR3 is built from 15 residues. The CDR3 region is CANSPPPTESYEQYF. The CDR3 DNA reads TGCGCCAACTCACCGCCGCCGACAGAAAGCTACGAGCAGTACTTC.

The chain recombines TRBV4-3 with TRBJ2-5; 7 nucleotides match TRBD1. The V segment lost 1 base and the J segment 5 bases; nucleotides outside the gene matches: 10. This CDR3 is 16 amino acids long. Germline V gene data show CDR1 as LGHNA and CDR2 as YSLEER. CDR3 protein: CASSQGLQGTRETQYF. The CDR3 coding sequence is TGCGCCAGCAGCCAAGGTTTACAGGGGACACGGGAGACCCAGTACTTC.

The chain has TRBV6-5 and TRBJ2-1; D unclear. The CDR3 is 13 residues long. V gave up 6 bases and J gave up 6 bases, with 12 bases separating them. Germline values: CDR1 MNHEY, CDR2 SVGAGI. CDR3 sequence reads: CASREGKTNEQFF. In nucleotides, the CDR3 is TGTGCCAGCAGGGAAGGAAAAACCAATGAGCAGTTCTTC.

This chain connects TRBV5-1 to TRBJ1-1, with D uncertain. The V end was cut by 1 base, the J end by 3 bases, with 10 bases between. This CDR3 comprises 14 residues. Germline lookup yields CDR1 SGHRS and CDR2 YFSETQ. CDR3 sequence (DNA): TGCGCCAGCAGCTTGTCCGGGCCCGACACTGAAGCTTTCTTT. Its translation: CASSLSGPDTEAFF.